This T cell receptor (beta chain) came from a study of blood T cell repertoires in COVID-19. As for the study in general: The analysed material was cDNA or gDNA that came from T cells, B-cell-depleted T cells, or PBMCs.

The J segment lost 8 bases and the V segment lost 4 bases, leaving 9 bases of the junction unmatched. Germline values: CDR1 SQVTM, CDR2 ANQGSEA. This CDR3 contains 13 residues. Profiled with immunoSEQ multiplex PCR; TCRdb holds only in-frame clones, not every one. The sample has 200,000 to 300,000 clones; about 85% are singletons. The material sequenced was peripheral blood. This clonotype was sampled from a man aged 18 to 30 with active or convalescent COVID-19. V gene TRBV29-1 combines with J gene TRBJ1-2; 8 positions match TRBD1. CDR3 coding DNA: TGCAGCGTTGGCCCAGGGGGCCCCAAAGGCTACACCTTC. Protein product: CSVGPGGPKGYTF. The full variable domain, its missing parts supplied by reference TRBV29-1 and TRBJ1-2, is SAVISQKPSRDICQRGTSLTIQCQVDSQVTMMFWYRQQPGQSLTLIATANQGSEATYESGFVIDKFPISRPNLTFSTLTVSNMSPEDSSIYLCSVGPGGPKGYTFGSGTRLTVV.